This TCR beta chain emerged from a study of blood T cell repertoires in COVID-19. Study context: Acute and convalescent COVID-19 samples came from the United States, Italy and Spain.

The CDR3 is 13 amino acids. The ends lost 5 bases at V and 5 bases at J; junction bases unmatched: 4. Germline V gene data show CDR1 as LNHDA and CDR2 as SQIVND (reference sequence). Method: immunoSEQ multiplex PCR; TCRdb's copy keeps in-frame clones and lacks some. The sample has about 300,000 clones; under 90% are singletons. The sequenced sample consisted of peripheral blood. The chain uses TRBV19 and TRBJ2-3, with 7 bases aligning to TRBD2. The TCR originated in a woman aged 25 to 39 with COVID-19, enrolled during active disease. CDR3 loop: CASSLGGLDTQYF. CDR3 in DNA: TGTGCCAGTAGTTTGGGGGGGTTAGATACGCAGTATTTT.